This TCR beta chain was captured by sequencing in a study of T-cell memory formation after mild COVID-19. TCRdb passed the 5' RACE reads through MiXCR, listing each CDR3 protein once. The table records approximately 350,000 distinct CDR3 sequences, approximately 12% of them present only once. The CDR3 consists of 15 residues. From germline, CDR1 is ENHRY and CDR2 SYGVKD. The ends lost 3 bases at V and 1 base at J; junction bases unmatched: 0. The chain combines TRBV10-3 with TRBJ2-6; 7 bases agree with TRBD1. The sequencing input was PBMCs or a T cell subset sorted from them (not recorded which). This clonotype was obtained from a man aged 18 to 30 who had mild COVID-19 (a few samples of this study predate the infection). Cell type and time point are not known. CDR3: CAISEQGSGANVLTF. CDR3 sequence (DNA): TGTGCCATCAGTGAACAGGGGTCTGGGGCCAACGTCCTGACTTTC.